This paragraph covers one TCR beta chain sequence. The sample originates from a study of blood T cell repertoires in COVID-19. Study-wide context: The study drew acute and convalescent COVID-19 samples from the United States, Italy and Spain. T cells, B-cell-depleted T cells, or PBMCs supplied cDNA or gDNA.

This CDR3 has 15 amino acids. V lost 0 bases and J lost 5; bases outside the gene matches: 6. Germline V gene data show CDR1 as SGHDN and CDR2 as FVKESK. Under the authors' procedure: By means of reference gene primer amplification, nucleated cell counts were estimated. Sequencing was performed with immunoSEQ multiplex PCR; in TCRdb, only in-frame clones are kept and a portion is missing. The V and J calls and the clone size are those of that table, but D and trimming were determined from the DNA. The repertoire consists of 45,000 or so clones, with around 83% occurring once and the leading ten covering over 4.5%.

Material for sequencing was peripheral blood. This sequence joins TRBV14 and TRBJ2-5, with 7 bases matching TRBD1. The receptor comes from a man aged 35 to 55 with active COVID-19. The CDR3 DNA follows: TGTGCCAGCAGCCAAGATCGAGGGGGCTTCGAGACCCAGTACTTC. This sequence encodes CASSQDRGGFETQYF.